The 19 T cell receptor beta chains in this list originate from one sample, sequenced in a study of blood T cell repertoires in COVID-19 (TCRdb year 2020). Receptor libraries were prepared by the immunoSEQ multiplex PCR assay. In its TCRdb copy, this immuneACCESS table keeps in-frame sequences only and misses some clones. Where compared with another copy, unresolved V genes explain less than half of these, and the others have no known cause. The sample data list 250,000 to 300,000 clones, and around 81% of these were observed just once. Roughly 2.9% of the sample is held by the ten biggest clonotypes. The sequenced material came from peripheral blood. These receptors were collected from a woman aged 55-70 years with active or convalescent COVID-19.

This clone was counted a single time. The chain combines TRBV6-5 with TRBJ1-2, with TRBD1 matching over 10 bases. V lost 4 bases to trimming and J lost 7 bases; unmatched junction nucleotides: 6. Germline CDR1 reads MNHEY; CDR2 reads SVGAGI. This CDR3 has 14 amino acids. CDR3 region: CASSSPGQGPGYTF. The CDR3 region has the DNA TGTGCCAGCAGTTCGCCGGGACAGGGGCCTGGCTACACCTTC.

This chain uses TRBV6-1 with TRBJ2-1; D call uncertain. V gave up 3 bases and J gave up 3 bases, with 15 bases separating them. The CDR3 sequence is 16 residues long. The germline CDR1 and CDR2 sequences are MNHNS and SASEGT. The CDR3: CASSDKAANNYNEQFF. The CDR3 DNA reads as TGTGCCAGCAGTGACAAGGCGGCTAACAACTACAATGAGCAGTTCTTC.

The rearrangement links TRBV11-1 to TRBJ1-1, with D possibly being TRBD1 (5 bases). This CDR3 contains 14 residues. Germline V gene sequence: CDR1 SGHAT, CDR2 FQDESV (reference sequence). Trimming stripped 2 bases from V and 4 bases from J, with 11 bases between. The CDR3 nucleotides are TGTGCCAGCAGCTTAAGGCGGGACCTCACTGAAGCTTTCTTT. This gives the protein CASSLRRDLTEAFF.

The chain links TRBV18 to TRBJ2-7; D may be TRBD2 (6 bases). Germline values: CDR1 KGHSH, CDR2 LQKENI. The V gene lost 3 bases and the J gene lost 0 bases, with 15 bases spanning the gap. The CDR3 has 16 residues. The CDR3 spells CASSPGGGPSSYEQYF. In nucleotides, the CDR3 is TGTGCCAGCTCACCGGGGGGAGGCCCATCCTCCTACGAGCAGTACTTC.

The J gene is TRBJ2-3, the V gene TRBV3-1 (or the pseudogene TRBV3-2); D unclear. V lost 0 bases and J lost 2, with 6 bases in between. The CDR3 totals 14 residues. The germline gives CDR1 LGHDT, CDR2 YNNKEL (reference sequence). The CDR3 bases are TGTGCCAGCAGCCAAGAAATCATCACAGATACGCAGTATTTT. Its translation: CASSQEIITDTQYF.

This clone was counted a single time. As DNA, the CDR3 is TGTGCCAGCAGCTTGGTGTCCGAAAACATTCAGTACTTC. This sequence encodes CASSLVSENIQYF. This chain links TRBV5-4 with TRBJ2-4, with D hard to call. CDR3 length equals 13 residues. V lost 0 bases to trimming and J lost 5 bases, with 6 bases between them. Looked up from germline, CDR1 is SGHNT and CDR2 is YYREEE (reference sequence). The full variable domain, with the rest looked up from reference TRBV5-4 and TRBJ2-4, is ETGVTQSPTHLIKTRGQQVTLRCSSQSGHNTVSWYQQALGQGPQFIFQYYREEENGRGNFPPRFSGLQFPNYSSELNVNALELDDSALYLCASSLVSENIQYFGAGTRLSVL.

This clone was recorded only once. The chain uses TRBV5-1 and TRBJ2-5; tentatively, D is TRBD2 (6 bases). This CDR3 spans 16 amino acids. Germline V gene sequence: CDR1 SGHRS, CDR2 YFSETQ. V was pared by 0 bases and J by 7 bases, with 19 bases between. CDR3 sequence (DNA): TGCGCCAGCAGCTTGGGTAGCGGCCCATCTCGGGGGACCCAGTACTTC. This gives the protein CASSLGSGPSRGTQYF.

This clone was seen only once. CDR3 sequence reads: CASSGDGNTGELFF. CDR3 bases: TGTGCCAGCAGTGGAGATGGGAACACCGGGGAGCTGTTTTTT. The chain joins TRBV2 to TRBJ2-2; D is unresolved. The CDR3 loop spans 14 amino acids. Germline V CDR1 and CDR2: SNHLY, FYNNEI. The V and J ends lost 4 bases and 1 base respectively, with 7 bases between them.

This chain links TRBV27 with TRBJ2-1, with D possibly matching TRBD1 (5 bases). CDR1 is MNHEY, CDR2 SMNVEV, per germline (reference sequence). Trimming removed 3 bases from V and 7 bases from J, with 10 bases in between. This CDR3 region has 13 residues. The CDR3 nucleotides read TGTGCCAGCAGTTTGACAGCGAGGAATGAGCAGTTCTTC. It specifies CASSLTARNEQFF.

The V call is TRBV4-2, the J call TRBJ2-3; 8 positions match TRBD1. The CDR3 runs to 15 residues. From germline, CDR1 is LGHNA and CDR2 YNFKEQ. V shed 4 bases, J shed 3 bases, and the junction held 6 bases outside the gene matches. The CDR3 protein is CASSPTTGVTDTQYF. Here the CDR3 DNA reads TGTGCCAGCAGCCCGACGACAGGGGTGACAGATACGCAGTATTTT.

The CDR3 coding sequence is TGTGCCGGTGGACTAGCGGGGAGCACCGGGGAGCTGTTTTTT. Protein: CAGGLAGSTGELFF. The chain has TRBV4-2 and TRBJ2-2, with 12 bases identical to TRBD2. CDR1 and CDR2 from the germline V gene are LGHNA and YNFKEQ. V gave up 11 bases and J gave up 4 bases; unmatched junction bases: 5. This CDR3 is built from 14 residues.

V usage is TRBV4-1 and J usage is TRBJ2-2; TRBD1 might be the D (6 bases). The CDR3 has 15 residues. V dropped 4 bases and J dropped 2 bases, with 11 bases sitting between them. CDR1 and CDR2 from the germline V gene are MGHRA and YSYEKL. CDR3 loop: CASSRRDTNTGELFF. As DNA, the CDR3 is TGCGCCAGCAGCCGCCGGGACACAAACACCGGGGAGCTGTTTTTT.

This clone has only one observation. The CDR3: CAWARRGLNPSSYEQYF. The DNA of the CDR3 is TGTGCCTGGGCCCGCAGGGGGCTTAACCCATCGTCCTACGAGCAGTACTTC. The chain couples TRBV30 to TRBJ2-7, with 8 bases matching TRBD1. The CDR3 contains 17 residues. The J segment lost 1 base and the V segment lost 5 bases, leaving 16 bases of the junction unmatched. Germline-derived CDR1 and CDR2 are GTSNPN and SVGIG (reference sequence).

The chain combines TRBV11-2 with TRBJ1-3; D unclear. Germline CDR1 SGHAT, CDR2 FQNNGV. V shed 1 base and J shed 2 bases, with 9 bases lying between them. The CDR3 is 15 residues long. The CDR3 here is CASSLVYGAGNTIYF. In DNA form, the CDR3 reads TGTGCCAGCAGCTTAGTATACGGGGCTGGAAACACCATATATTTT.

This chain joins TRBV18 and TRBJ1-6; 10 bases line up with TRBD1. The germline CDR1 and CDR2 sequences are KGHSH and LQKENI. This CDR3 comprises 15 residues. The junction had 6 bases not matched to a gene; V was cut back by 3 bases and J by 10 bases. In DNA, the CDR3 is TGTGCCAGCTCACCCGGGACAGGGGAGCACTCACCCCTCCACTTT. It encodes CASSPGTGEHSPLHF.

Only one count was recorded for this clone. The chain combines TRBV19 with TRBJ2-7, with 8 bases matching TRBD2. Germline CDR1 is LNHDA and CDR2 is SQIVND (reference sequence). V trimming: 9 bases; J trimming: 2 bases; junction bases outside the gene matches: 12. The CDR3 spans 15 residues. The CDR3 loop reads CASSLTAGEPYEQYF. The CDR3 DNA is TGTGCCAGCAGTCTTACAGCGGGGGAACCCTACGAGCAGTACTTC. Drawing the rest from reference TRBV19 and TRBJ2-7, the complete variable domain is DGGITQSPKYLFRKEGQNVTLSCEQNLNHDAMYWYRQDPGQGLRLIYYSQIVNDFQKGDIAEGYSVSREKKESFPLTVTSAQKNPTAFYLCASSLTAGEPYEQYFGPGTRLTVT.

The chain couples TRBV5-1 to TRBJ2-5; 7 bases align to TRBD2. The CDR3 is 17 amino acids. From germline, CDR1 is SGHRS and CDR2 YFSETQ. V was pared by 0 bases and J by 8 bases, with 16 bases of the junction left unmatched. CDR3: CASSLASLTAGTETQYF. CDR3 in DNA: TGCGCCAGCAGCTTGGCCTCTCTGACAGCGGGAACGGAAACCCAGTACTTC. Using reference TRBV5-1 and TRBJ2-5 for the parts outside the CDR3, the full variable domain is KAGVTQTPRYLIKTRGQQVTLSCSPISGHRSVSWYQQTPGQGLQFLFEYFSETQRNKGNFPGRFSGRQFSNSRSEMNVSTLELGDSALYLCASSLASLTAGTETQYFGPGTRLLVL.

The CDR3: CASSPTSGGPTDTQYF. Written as DNA, the CDR3 is TGTGCCAGCTCGCCGACTAGCGGGGGGCCCACAGATACGCAGTATTTT. This chain links TRBV18 with TRBJ2-3, with TRBD2 matching over 13 bases. CDR3 size: 16 residues. Germline CDR1 KGHSH, CDR2 LQKENI. After removal of 6 bases from V and 2 bases from J, the junction contained 5 bases not matched to a gene.

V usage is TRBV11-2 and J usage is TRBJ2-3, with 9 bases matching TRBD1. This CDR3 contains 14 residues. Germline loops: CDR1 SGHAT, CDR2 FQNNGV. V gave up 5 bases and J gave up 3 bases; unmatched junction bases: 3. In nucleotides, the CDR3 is TGTGCCAGCAGCCGGGACAGGGTTACAGATACGCAGTATTTT. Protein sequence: CASSRDRVTDTQYF.